This paragraph covers one TCR beta chain sequence. The data derive from a study of blood T cell repertoires in COVID-19. Whole-study context: PBMCs, B-cell-depleted T cells, or T cells were the source of the cDNA or gDNA that made up the material.

Trimming took 6 bases from V and 4 from J, leaving 21 bases between them. There are 16 residues in the CDR3. CDR1 MRHNA and CDR2 SNTAGT come from the germline V gene. Per the authors' pipeline: Amplification of reference gene primers provided the estimated nucleated cell counts. Here immunoSEQ multiplex PCR was the method, and the copy in TCRdb shows in-frame clones only, minus some. D and trimming were read from the DNA, whereas the V and J calls and clone size are those reported in that table. The sample has fewer than 300,000 clones, approximately 81% seen once. Sequenced sample: peripheral blood. The receptor was isolated from a woman aged 18-30 years with acute or convalescent COVID-19. This chain connects TRBV6-4 to TRBJ1-2; TRBD1 might be the D (6 bases). This CDR3 is CASSDLYRDIGYGYTF. The CDR3 nucleotides read TGTGCCAGCAGCGATCTTTACCGGGACATAGGCTATGGCTACACCTTC.